This T cell receptor (beta chain) was documented in a study of cytomegalovirus exposure and HLA in healthy donors. Study-level background: Within an early data release were about 80 million unique TCRs drawn from HLA-typed donors.

PCR involved 60 Vbeta and 13 Jbeta primers. Data came from immunoSEQ multiplex PCR; TCRdb stores just in-frame clones and leaves some out. The table shows 150,000 to 200,000 clones, with around 62% occurring only once. In regard to this clone: Its specificity is unknown.

Broader study findings: Common viral pathogens were later found to be apparently linked to several of the most significant clusters. The Asian-associated ancestry cluster reportedly had fewer N-insertions than the approximately 700-donor mean in a later analysis. Per a prior analysis, the majority of TCR beta V segments were productive roughly 87% or roughly 30% of the time.

The source is a man between 40 and 49 years old in good health and CMV-seronegative. Sequenced material: PBMCs.

CDR3 bases: TGTGCCAGCACCTCAAGCGGACTAACCTCCTACGAGCAGTACTTC. It yields the protein CASTSSGLTSYEQYF. The gene calls are TRBV6-5 and TRBJ2-7, with D possibly being TRBD2 (6 bases). Germline V gene data show CDR1 as MNHEY and CDR2 as SVGAGI. V was clipped by 7 bases and J by 0 bases, with 16 bases between them. This CDR3 comprises 15 residues.